Listed below are T cell receptor beta chains from one sample, sequenced in a study of blood T cells in healthy people across ages. TCRdb reprocessed the 5' RACE reads with MiXCR, giving one entry per CDR3 protein. This table holds 730,000 or so distinct CDR3 sequences, around 43% found once. The specimen sequenced was blood. The receptor set was obtained from a man at least 80 years old in good health. The CDR3 runs from the conserved cysteine through the conserved F or W. The D gene is left open where the match is weak. Size tells how often a clone was seen (once, few, many) or the class of an expanded clone, and some rows leave it out.

V gene	D gene	J gene	clone size	CDR3 DNA	CDR3 protein
TRBV11-2	TRBD2	TRBJ2-5	-	TGTGCCAGCAGCGTAATGGGGACTAGCGGGAGGACCATATTCTCCTACAATGAGCAGTACTTC	CASSVMGTSGRTIFSYNEQYF
TRBV12-3/TRBV12-4	-	TRBJ2-5	-	TGTGCCAGCAGCTGGGAGGGGGGAAGAGGGGAGCAGTACTTC	CASSWEGGRGEQYF
TRBV4-3	-	TRBJ2-3	-	TGCGCCAGCAGCCAAGAAAGGGATATGAATACGCAGTATTTT	CASSQERDMNTQYF
TRBV7-2	-	TRBJ2-7	-	TGTGCCAGCAGCACGGGACTTTACAATGAGCAGTACTTC	CASSTGLYNEQYF
TRBV2	TRBD2	TRBJ2-2	-	TGTGCCAGCAGGGCCCGGGACGGCATTCTAGCGGGAGGGCCTGGCGGGGAGCTGTTTTTT	CASRARDGILAGGPGGELFF
TRBV14	TRBD2	TRBJ2-3	few	TGTGCCAGCAGCCAACCATCGACTAGCGGGAGTATAGATACGCAGTATTTT	CASSQPSTSGSIDTQYF
TRBV6-2/TRBV6-3	-	TRBJ2-4	-	TGTCCCAGCAGCGCGCCGCAGTACGAGCAGTACTTT	CPSSAPQYEQYF
TRBV6-2/TRBV6-3	TRBD2	TRBJ2-3	-	TGTGCCAGCCTAAAGCGGGGGGGTACAGATACGCAGTATTTT	CASLKRGGTDTQYF
TRBV9	-	TRBJ1-3	few	TGTGCCAGCAGCGCCGGGAGGAACACCATATATTTT	CASSAGRNTIYF
TRBV20-1	TRBD2	TRBJ2-1	-	TGCAGTGCTCCTCCTAGCGGGGGCTACAATGAGCAGTTCTTC	CSAPPSGGYNEQFF
TRBV2	-	TRBJ2-2	many	TGTGCCAGCAGTGAGTTGCCCCCAGGGACCACCGGGGAGCTGTTTTTT	CASSELPPGTTGELFF
TRBV28	TRBD1	TRBJ1-5	-	TGTGCCAGCAGTCCTCCTCGACAGGGCGGCAATCAGCCCCAGCATTTT	CASSPPRQGGNQPQHF
TRBV11-3	TRBD2	TRBJ2-7	-	TGTGCCAGCAGTTCCAGACTAGCGGACGTTGGAGAGCAGTACTTC	CASSSRLADVGEQYF
TRBV29-1	TRBD2	TRBJ2-3	-	TGCAGCGCCGTGACTAGCGCCACAGATACGCAGTATTTT	CSAVTSATDTQYF
TRBV11-2	-	TRBJ2-5	-	TGTGCCAGCAGCTTAAAAAAGGGGCCGACCGGGAATGAGCAGTACTTC	CASSLKKGPTGNEQYF
TRBV20-1	-	TRBJ2-3	-	TGCAGTGCTAAGGGGACTCTTACTTCGCAGTATTTT	CSAKGTLTSQYF
TRBV21-1	-	TRBJ2-3	-	TGTGCCAGCAGCGAAATCGATCCTTGGGGGGGGCAGAAGTTGGAGGAAGGTACGCAGTATTTT	CASSEIDPWGGQKLEEGTQYF
TRBV4-3	-	TRBJ2-6	few	TGCGCCAGCAGCCGCGGGCCCGTCCTGACTTTC	CASSRGPVLTF
TRBV6-1	TRBD2	TRBJ2-3	few	TGTGCCAGCACCCGAGCGGGACCCCAACGGGGCACAGATACGCAGTATTTT	CASTRAGPQRGTDTQYF
TRBV15	-	TRBJ1-6	-	TGTGCCACCAGCAGAGATTCACGAGAGGCCCTCCACTTT	CATSRDSREALHF
TRBV12-3/TRBV12-4	-	TRBJ1-2	many	TGTGCCAGCAGTGCCGGGACATTCTATGGCTACACCTTC	CASSAGTFYGYTF
TRBV6-5	TRBD1	TRBJ1-3	-	TGTGCCAGCAGTTACTCAGCAGGGGGAGGAAACACCATATATTTT	CASSYSAGGGNTIYF
TRBV24-1	-	TRBJ2-1	-	TGTGCCACCAGTGATTTTTCCGCGACTAGACTACATGAGCAGTTCTTC	CATSDFSATRLHEQFF
TRBV5-1	TRBD1	TRBJ2-1	-	TGCGCCAGCAGCTTGGCTGACAGGGGACATGAGCAGTTCTTC	CASSLADRGHEQFF